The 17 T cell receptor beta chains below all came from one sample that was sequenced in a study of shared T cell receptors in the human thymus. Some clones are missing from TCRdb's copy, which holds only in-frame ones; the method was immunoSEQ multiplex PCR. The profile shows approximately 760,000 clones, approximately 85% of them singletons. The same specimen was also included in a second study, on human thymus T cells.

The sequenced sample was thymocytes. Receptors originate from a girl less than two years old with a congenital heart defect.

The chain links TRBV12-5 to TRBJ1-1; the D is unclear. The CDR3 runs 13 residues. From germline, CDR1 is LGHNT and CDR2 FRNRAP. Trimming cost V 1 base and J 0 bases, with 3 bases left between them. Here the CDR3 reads CASGLAVNTEAFF. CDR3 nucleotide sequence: TGTGCTAGTGGTTTGGCCGTGAACACTGAAGCTTTCTTT.

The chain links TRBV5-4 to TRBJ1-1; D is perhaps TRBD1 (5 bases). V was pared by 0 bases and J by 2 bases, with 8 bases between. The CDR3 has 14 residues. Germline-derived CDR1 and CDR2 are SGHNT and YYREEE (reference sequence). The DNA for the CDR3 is TGTGCCAGCAGCTTGGGGGGCCTTAACACTGAAGCTTTCTTT. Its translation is CASSLGGLNTEAFF.

The CDR3 loop is CASSQADLPMNTEAFF. The DNA of the CDR3 is TGTGCCAGCAGCCAAGCGGACTTACCTATGAACACTGAAGCTTTCTTT. The V gene is TRBV14, the J gene TRBJ1-1; D is uncertain. The CDR3 is 16 residues long. Germline V gene lookup returns CDR1 SGHDN and CDR2 FVKESK. V lost 1 base and J 0 bases, leaving 12 bases between the germline ends.

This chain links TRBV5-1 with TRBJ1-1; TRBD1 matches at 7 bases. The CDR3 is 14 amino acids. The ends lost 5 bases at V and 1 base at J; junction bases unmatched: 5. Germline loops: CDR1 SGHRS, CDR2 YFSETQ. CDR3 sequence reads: CASRWTGGNTEAFF. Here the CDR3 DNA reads TGCGCCAGCAGATGGACAGGAGGGAACACTGAAGCTTTCTTT.

CDR3 sequence reads: CASSLGNDSSEQYF. The CDR3 region has the DNA TGTGCCAGCAGTTTAGGGAACGACAGCTCCGAGCAGTACTTC. This sequence joins TRBV27 and TRBJ2-7, with D tentatively TRBD1 (5 bases). The CDR3 sequence is 14 residues long. The germline gives CDR1 MNHEY, CDR2 SMNVEV (reference sequence). Deletions cut 2 bases from V and 6 bases from J, with 14 bases between.

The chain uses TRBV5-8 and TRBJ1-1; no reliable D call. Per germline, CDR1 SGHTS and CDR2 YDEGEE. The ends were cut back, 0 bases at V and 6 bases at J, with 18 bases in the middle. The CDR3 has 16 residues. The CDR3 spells CASSLGFRVRAAEAFF. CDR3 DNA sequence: TGTGCCAGCAGCTTGGGCTTTCGGGTCCGCGCTGCTGAAGCTTTCTTT.

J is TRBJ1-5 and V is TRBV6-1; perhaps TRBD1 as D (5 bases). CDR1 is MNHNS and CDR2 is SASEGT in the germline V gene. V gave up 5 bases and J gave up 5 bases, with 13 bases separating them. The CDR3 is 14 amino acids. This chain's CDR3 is CASSLGGSDQPQHF. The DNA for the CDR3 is TGTGCCAGCAGTCTGGGGGGATCAGATCAGCCCCAGCATTTT.

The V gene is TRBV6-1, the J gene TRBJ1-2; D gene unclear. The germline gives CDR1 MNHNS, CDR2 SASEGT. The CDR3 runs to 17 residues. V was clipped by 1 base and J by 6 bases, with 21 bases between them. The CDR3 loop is CASSEGVATGVRNGYTF. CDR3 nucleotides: TGTGCCAGCAGTGAAGGGGTAGCAACCGGCGTGAGGAATGGCTACACCTTC.

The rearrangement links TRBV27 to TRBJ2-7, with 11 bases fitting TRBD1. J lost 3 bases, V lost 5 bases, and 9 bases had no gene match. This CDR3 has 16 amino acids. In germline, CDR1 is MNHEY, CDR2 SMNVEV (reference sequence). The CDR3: CASSLSAGQGVYEQYF. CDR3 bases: TGTGCCAGCAGTCTCAGCGCGGGACAGGGGGTCTACGAGCAGTACTTC.

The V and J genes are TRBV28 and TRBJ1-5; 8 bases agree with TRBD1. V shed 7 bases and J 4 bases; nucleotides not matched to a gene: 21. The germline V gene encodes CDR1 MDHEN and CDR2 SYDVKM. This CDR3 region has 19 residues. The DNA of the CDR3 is TGTGCCAGCAAACCCCGCTCGGGAGCAGGGGGCGCCAGGAATCAGCCCCAGCATTTT. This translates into CASKPRSGAGGARNQPQHF.

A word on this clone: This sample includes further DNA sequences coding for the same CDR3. The CDR3 DNA reads as TGCGCCAGCAGCTTGGGGGTGGGCAACACTGAAGCTTTCTTT. Encoded protein: CASSLGVGNTEAFF. The chain links TRBV5-1 to TRBJ1-1; no clear D gene. Trimming removed 0 bases at V and 2 bases at J, with 8 bases between. This CDR3 region has 14 residues. Germline CDR1 and CDR2: SGHRS and YFSETQ.

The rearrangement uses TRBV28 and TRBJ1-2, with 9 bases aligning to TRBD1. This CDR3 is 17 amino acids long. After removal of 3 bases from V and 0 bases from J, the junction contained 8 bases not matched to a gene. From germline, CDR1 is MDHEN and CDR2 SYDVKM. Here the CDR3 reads CASSLLGTGRSNYGYTF. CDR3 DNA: TGTGCCAGCAGTTTGTTGGGGACAGGGCGATCTAACTATGGCTACACCTTC.

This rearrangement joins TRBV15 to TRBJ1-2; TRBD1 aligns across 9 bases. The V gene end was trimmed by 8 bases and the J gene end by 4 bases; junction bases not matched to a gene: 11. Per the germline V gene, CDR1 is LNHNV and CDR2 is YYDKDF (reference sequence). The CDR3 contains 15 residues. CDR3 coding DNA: TGTGCCACCGTCAAGGACAGGGGCGCAAGCTATGGCTACACCTTC. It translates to CATVKDRGASYGYTF. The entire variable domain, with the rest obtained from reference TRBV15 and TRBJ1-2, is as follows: DAMVIQNPRYQVTQFGKPVTLSCSQTLNHNVMYWYQQKSSQAPKLLFHYYDKDFNNEADTPDNFQSRRPNTSFCFLDIRSPGLGDTAMYLCATVKDRGASYGYTFGSGTRLTVV.

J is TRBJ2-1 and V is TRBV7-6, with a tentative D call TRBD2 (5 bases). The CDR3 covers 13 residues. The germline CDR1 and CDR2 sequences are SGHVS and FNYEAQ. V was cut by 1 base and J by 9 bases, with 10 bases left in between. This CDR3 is CASSLETRGEQFF. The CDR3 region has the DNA TGTGCCAGCAGCTTAGAAACTAGAGGTGAGCAGTTCTTC. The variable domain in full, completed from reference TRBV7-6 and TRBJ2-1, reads GAGVSQSPRYKVTKRGQDVALRCDPISGHVSLYWYRQALGQGPEFLTYFNYEAQQDKSGLPNDRFSAERPEGSISTLTIQRTEQRDSAMYRCASSLETRGEQFFGPGTRLTVL.

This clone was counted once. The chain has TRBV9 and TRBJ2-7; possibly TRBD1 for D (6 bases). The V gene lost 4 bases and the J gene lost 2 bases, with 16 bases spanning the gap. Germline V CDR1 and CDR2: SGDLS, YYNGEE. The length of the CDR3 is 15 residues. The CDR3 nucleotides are TGTGCCAGCAGCACTTCTCCGCAGGGGACCTACGAGCAGTACTTC. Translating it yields CASSTSPQGTYEQYF.

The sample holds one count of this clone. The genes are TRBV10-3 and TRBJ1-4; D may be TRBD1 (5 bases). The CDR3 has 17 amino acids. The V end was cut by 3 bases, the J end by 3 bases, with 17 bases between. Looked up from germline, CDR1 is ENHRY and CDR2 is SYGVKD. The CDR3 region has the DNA TGTGCCATCAGTGACCGACGGGTAGGGGCGGCTAATGAAAAACTGTTTTTT. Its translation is CAISDRRVGAANEKLFF.

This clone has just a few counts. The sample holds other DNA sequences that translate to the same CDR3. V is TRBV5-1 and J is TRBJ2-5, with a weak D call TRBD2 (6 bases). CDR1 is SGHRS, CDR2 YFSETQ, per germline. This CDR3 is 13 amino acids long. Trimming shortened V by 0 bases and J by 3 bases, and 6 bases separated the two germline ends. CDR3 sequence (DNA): TGCGCCAGCAGCTTGGGCGGGGAAGAGACCCAGTACTTC. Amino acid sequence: CASSLGGEETQYF. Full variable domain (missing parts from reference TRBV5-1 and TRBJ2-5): KAGVTQTPRYLIKTRGQQVTLSCSPISGHRSVSWYQQTPGQGLQFLFEYFSETQRNKGNFPGRFSGRQFSNSRSEMNVSTLELGDSALYLCASSLGGEETQYFGPGTRLLVL.